One and the same sample provided the 31 T cell receptor beta chains below, sequenced in a study of T cells after posttransplantation cyclophosphamide. Control samples came 1 year after myeloablative marrow transplants with methotrexate plus calcineurin inhibitor. Generated by immunoSEQ multiplex PCR, the TCRdb table keeps only in-frame clones and is missing some. The table includes roughly 10,000 clones, about 90% detected once. Specimen: PBMCs, collected roughly 67 weeks after allogeneic stem cell transplant with calcineurin inhibitor and methotrexate. These receptors were taken from a male patient aged 45-60 years who received an allogeneic stem cell transplant from an unrelated donor, was CMV-positive, and had chronic GVHD only. T cells may partly derive from the graft donor.

V gene TRBV21-1 combines with J gene TRBJ1-5; no check of the table's D call, TRBD1, against the DNA was made. TRBV21-1 is termed a pseudogene. The CDR3 extends over 17 amino acids. CDR3 region: CASSQPPARVEGQPQHF. DNA for the CDR3: TGTGCCAGCAGCCAGCCCCCCGCCAGGGTAGAAGGTCAGCCCCAGCATTTT.

In this sample, this clone turned up once. This rearrangement joins TRBV4-3 to TRBJ2-2; 10 nucleotides match TRBD1. The length of the CDR3 is 17 residues. V was clipped by 0 bases and J by 6 bases; unmatched bases: 7. The germline V gene has CDR1 LGHNA and CDR2 YSLEER. CDR3 loop: CASSQDLGQGTAGELFF. CDR3 nucleotide sequence: TGCGCCAGCAGCCAAGATCTGGGACAGGGGACCGCCGGGGAGCTGTTTTTT.

This clone was counted once. The junction and the germline gene differ at one end; a read error may be behind it. The rearrangement uses TRBV5-5 and TRBJ2-7, with D perhaps matching TRBD2 (5 bases). This CDR3 contains 11 residues. Germline assignment: CDR1 SGHKS and CDR2 YYEKEE (reference sequence). For the CDR3, the DNA is TGTGCCAGCAGCTTGGGAGGAACGCGGGACTTC. Its protein product is CASSLGGTRDF.

The CDR3 sequence is CASRSKQGLNYGYTF. The CDR3 nucleotides are TGTGCCAGCAGGTCTAAACAGGGCTTGAACTATGGCTACACCTTC. J is TRBJ1-2 and V is TRBV2; possibly TRBD1 for D (6 bases). V dropped 6 bases and J dropped 2 bases, with 16 bases sitting between them. Germline V CDR1 and CDR2: SNHLY, FYNNEI. This CDR3 has 15 residues.

This chain joins TRBV10-3 and TRBJ2-7; 13 bases line up with TRBD2. With V trimmed by 6 bases and J by 1 base, 9 bases remained unmatched. The CDR3 runs 17 residues. Germline CDR1 reads ENHRY; CDR2 reads SYGVKD. The CDR3: CAISRTSGGPASYEQYF. The CDR3 bases are TGTGCCATCAGCCGGACTAGCGGGGGCCCCGCATCCTACGAGCAGTACTTC.

The chain couples TRBV6-1 to TRBJ2-7, with D tentatively TRBD2 (6 bases). The CDR3 covers 14 residues. Germline loops: CDR1 MNHNS, CDR2 SASEGT. V was cut by 4 bases and J by 0 bases, with 10 bases left in between. The CDR3 loop is CASSGDFFSYEQYF. The CDR3 DNA reads TGTGCCAGCAGTGGGGACTTTTTCTCCTACGAGCAGTACTTC.

The DNA for the CDR3 is TGTGCCAGCAGTCAACAGGGGAGAAATTCACCCCTCCACTTT. Translated, it gives CASSQQGRNSPLHF. This sequence joins TRBV28 and TRBJ1-6, with TRBD1 identical over 7 bases. This CDR3 is built from 14 residues. CDR1 is MDHEN and CDR2 is SYDVKM in the germline V gene. V was clipped by 5 bases and J by 7 bases; unmatched bases: 5.

The chain is built from TRBV28 and TRBJ2-2, with 7 bases matching TRBD1. This CDR3 has 16 residues. V lost 7 bases to trimming and J lost 3 bases; unmatched junction nucleotides: 11. Germline V lookup: CDR1 MDHEN, CDR2 SYDVKM. The CDR3: CASNNLTGYDTGELFF. As DNA, the CDR3 is TGTGCCAGCAACAACCTGACAGGGTACGACACCGGGGAGCTGTTTTTT. The full variable domain, in which reference TRBV28 and TRBJ2-2 provide the parts outside the CDR3, is DVKVTQSSRYLVKRTGEKVFLECVQDMDHENMFWYRQDPGLGLRLIYFSYDVKMKEKGDIPEGYSVSREKKERFSLILESASTNQTSMYLCASNNLTGYDTGELFFGEGSRLTVL.

The V gene is TRBV19, the J gene TRBJ2-7, with D maybe TRBD2 (5 bases). V lost 5 bases and J lost 3, with 8 bases in between. This CDR3 region has 12 residues. The germline CDR1 and CDR2 sequences are LNHDA and SQIVND (reference sequence). The CDR3 reads CASSEGNYEQYF. The CDR3 nucleotides read TGTGCCAGTAGTGAGGGTAACTACGAGCAGTACTTC.

The V and J genes are TRBV10-2 and TRBJ2-7; TRBD1 might be the D (5 bases). This CDR3 has 13 residues. V was cut by 5 bases and J by 3 bases, with 11 bases left in between. Per germline, CDR1 WSHSY and CDR2 SAAADI. DNA for the CDR3: TGCGCCAGCAGTACAGACAGAGTCTACGAGCAGTACTTC. Its translation is CASSTDRVYEQYF.

The chain is built from TRBV11-2 and TRBJ2-1, with 11 bases that match TRBD2. This CDR3 has 15 amino acids. In germline, CDR1 is SGHAT, CDR2 FQNNGV. V lost 8 bases, J lost 5 bases, and 8 bases stayed unmatched. The chain's CDR3 is CASATSGTPNNEQFF. CDR3 coding DNA: TGTGCCAGCGCGACTAGCGGGACCCCAAACAATGAGCAGTTCTTC.

The chain combines TRBV5-1 with TRBJ1-3; 8 bases map to TRBD1. Germline V CDR1 and CDR2: SGHRS, YFSETQ. CDR3 length equals 14 residues. V gave up 4 bases and J gave up 4 bases; unmatched junction bases: 4. CDR3 coding DNA: TGCGCCAGCAGCCCGGACAGGGTAGGAAACACCATATATTTT. Protein product: CASSPDRVGNTIYF. The full variable domain, in which reference TRBV5-1 and TRBJ1-3 provide the parts outside the CDR3, is KAGVTQTPRYLIKTRGQQVTLSCSPISGHRSVSWYQQTPGQGLQFLFEYFSETQRNKGNFPGRFSGRQFSNSRSEMNVSTLELGDSALYLCASSPDRVGNTIYFGEGSWLTVV.

The chain carries TRBV18 and TRBJ1-1, with TRBD1 identical over 8 bases. CDR3 length: 13 residues. V lost 4 bases and J lost 7; bases outside the gene matches: 5. Germline-derived CDR1 and CDR2 are KGHSH and LQKENI. The CDR3 here is CASSLDRGLEAFF. Here the CDR3 DNA reads TGTGCCAGCTCACTAGACAGGGGCCTTGAAGCTTTCTTT.

This sequence joins TRBV4-1 and TRBJ1-4; D is ambiguous. The CDR3 loop spans 15 amino acids. Trimming cost V 1 base and J 5 bases, with 11 bases left between them. Germline loops: CDR1 MGHRA, CDR2 YSYEKL. In DNA, the CDR3 is TGCGCCAGCAGCCAAGGGTTGAGCGACAATGAAAAACTGTTTTTT. Protein: CASSQGLSDNEKLFF.

The chain carries TRBV15 and TRBJ1-4, with TRBD1 matching over 8 bases. The CDR3 is made up of 14 amino acids. After removal of 0 bases from V and 8 bases from J, the junction contained 2 bases not matched to a gene. CDR1 is LNHNV and CDR2 is YYDKDF in the germline V gene (reference sequence). The CDR3 sequence: CATSREQGGEKLFF. Here the CDR3 DNA reads TGTGCCACCAGCAGAGAACAGGGGGGGGAAAAACTGTTTTTT.

The table lists this clone with a count of one. The V and J genes are TRBV27 and TRBJ1-5; tentative D call: TRBD1 (6 bases). Trimming cost V 8 bases and J 3 bases, with 8 bases left between them. From germline, CDR1 is MNHEY and CDR2 SMNVEV (reference sequence). The CDR3 consists of 12 residues. As DNA, the CDR3 is TGTGCCAGCGGGGACAACAATCAGCCCCAGCATTTT. Amino acids: CASGDNNQPQHF.

J is TRBJ2-5 and V is TRBV10-2; TRBD2 matches at 11 bases. CDR1 is WSHSY and CDR2 is SAAADI in the germline V gene. The CDR3 totals 21 residues. J lost 2 bases, V lost 5 bases, and 22 bases had no gene match. This CDR3 is CASSYTWVASGRRRKQETQYF. DNA for the CDR3: TGCGCCAGCAGTTATACCTGGGTTGCTAGCGGGAGGAGGAGGAAGCAAGAGACCCAGTACTTC.

The CDR3 DNA reads TGTGCCAGCAGCGCCGGCCCGGGACACACCTACGAGCAGTACTTC. Its protein is CASSAGPGHTYEQYF. V and J are TRBV9 and TRBJ2-7, with D perhaps matching TRBD1 (6 bases). There are 15 residues in the CDR3. Germline CDR1 is SGDLS and CDR2 is YYNGEE. Trimming removed 3 bases at V and 2 bases at J, with 15 bases between.

The chain carries TRBV4-1 and TRBJ2-1, with 8 bases aligning to TRBD2. Germline V gene data show CDR1 as MGHRA and CDR2 as YSYEKL. This CDR3 region has 15 residues. V was pared by 6 bases and J by 5 bases, with 9 bases of the junction left unmatched. The DNA for the CDR3 is TGCGCCAGCAGGTTCGGGGGGGCCTCGGACAATGAGCAGTTCTTC. Amino acid sequence: CASRFGGASDNEQFF.

The chain couples TRBV5-1 to TRBJ2-7, with 9 bases identical to TRBD1. Germline V gene sequence: CDR1 SGHRS, CDR2 YFSETQ. Losses at the gene ends were 4 bases for V and 1 base for J; bases not matched to a gene: 6. The CDR3 contains 15 residues. This CDR3 is CASSPGTGKSYEQYF. CDR3 in DNA: TGCGCCAGCAGCCCTGGGACAGGGAAGTCCTACGAGCAGTACTTC.

V and J are TRBV6-1 and TRBJ2-6; D remains unclear. V dropped 2 bases and J dropped 3 bases, with 8 bases sitting between them. The V gene's germline CDR1 is MNHNS and CDR2 SASEGT. CDR3 length: 15 residues. CDR3 sequence reads: CASSENGSGANVLTF. The CDR3 nucleotides are TGTGCCAGCAGTGAAAATGGTAGTGGGGCCAACGTCCTGACTTTC.

This chain connects TRBV7-2 to TRBJ2-5; 7 positions match TRBD1. V lost 2 bases and J lost 4; bases outside the gene matches: 4. The CDR3 runs 14 residues. From germline, CDR1 is SGHTA and CDR2 FQGNSA. CDR3 sequence: CASSLRQGGETQYF. The CDR3 nucleotides are TGTGCCAGCAGCTTACGACAGGGTGGAGAGACCCAGTACTTC.

The chain couples TRBV5-1 to TRBJ2-5, with 7 nucleotides matching TRBD2. Germline assignment: CDR1 SGHRS and CDR2 YFSETQ. The CDR3 contains 15 residues. V lost 2 bases, J lost 4 bases, and 8 bases stayed unmatched. CDR3 in amino acids: CASSFGGSGGETQYF. The CDR3 DNA reads as TGCGCCAGCAGCTTCGGGGGGTCGGGGGGAGAGACCCAGTACTTC.

The CDR3 DNA is TGTGCCAGCAGCTTAGATCAGGGCAAGGCTGAAGCTTTCTTT. Translating it yields CASSLDQGKAEAFF. The genes are TRBV7-9 and TRBJ1-1; tentative D call: TRBD1 (5 bases). The germline gives CDR1 SEHNR, CDR2 FQNEAQ (reference sequence). CDR3 length: 14 amino acids. The V and J ends lost 1 base and 6 bases respectively, with 12 bases between them.

V usage is TRBV7-9 and J usage is TRBJ1-4; possible D gene TRBD1, 6 bases. Germline loops: CDR1 SEHNR, CDR2 FQNEAQ (reference sequence). Deletions cut 6 bases from V and 7 bases from J, with 15 bases between. CDR3 length: 14 residues. CDR3 in amino acids: CASSRTGRGEKLFF. Written as DNA, the CDR3 is TGTGCCAGCAGTCGCACAGGGCGAGGTGAAAAACTGTTTTTT.

The chain couples TRBV5-6 to TRBJ2-7; a weak D match, TRBD1 (5 bases). The CDR3 sequence is 13 residues long. The germline gives CDR1 SGHDT, CDR2 YYEEEE. V was shortened by 4 bases and J by 0 bases, with 8 bases between the two germline ends. Written as DNA, the CDR3 is TGTGCCAGCAGCCCGACAGTCTCCTACGAGCAGTACTTC. As protein: CASSPTVSYEQYF. Complete variable domain (other parts from reference TRBV5-6 and TRBJ2-7): DAGVTQSPTHLIKTRGQQVTLRCSPKSGHDTVSWYQQALGQGPQFIFQYYEEEERQRGNFPDRFSGHQFPNYSSELNVNALLLGDSALYLCASSPTVSYEQYFGPGTRLTVT.

The chain uses TRBV7-9 and TRBJ2-4, with D possibly being TRBD2 (6 bases). V lost 4 bases, J lost 0 bases, and 13 bases lay in between. CDR1 and CDR2 (germline): SEHNR, FQNEAQ (reference sequence). This CDR3 has 16 residues. CDR3 DNA: TGTGCCAGCAGCTCCCTGGAGGGGCTAGCCAAAAACATTCAGTACTTC. Its protein is CASSSLEGLAKNIQYF.

This clone has only one observation. The chain joins TRBV28 to TRBJ2-5; 8 bases agree with TRBD1. The assigned J gene may be wrong: the sequence end matches TRBJ2-7 better. The CDR3 length is 14 residues. Germline CDR1 MDHEN, CDR2 SYDVKM. CDR3 amino acids: CASSFIGQGPEQYF. Written as DNA, the CDR3 is TGTGCCAGCAGTTTTATAGGACAGGGTCCCGAGCAGTACTTC.

The rearrangement uses TRBV7-6 and TRBJ2-7; 9 nucleotides agree with TRBD1. Losses at the gene ends were 1 base for V and 3 bases for J; bases not matched to a gene: 1. This CDR3 region has 14 residues. CDR1 is SGHVS, CDR2 FNYEAQ, per germline. The CDR3 sequence is CASSLEGQGYEQYF. The CDR3 coding sequence is TGTGCCAGCAGCTTAGAGGGACAGGGCTACGAGCAGTACTTC.

The chain links TRBV2 to TRBJ2-1; 11 bases map to TRBD2. The CDR3 is 17 amino acids. Germline CDR1 and CDR2: SNHLY and FYNNEI. V was clipped by 0 bases and J by 5 bases; unmatched bases: 6. The CDR3 here is CASSEAGTSGLNNEQFF. The CDR3 coding sequence is TGTGCCAGCAGTGAAGCGGGGACTAGCGGACTTAACAATGAGCAGTTCTTC.

The chain couples TRBV2 to TRBJ2-7; 7 positions agree with TRBD2. The CDR3 sequence is 14 residues long. The germline CDR1 and CDR2 sequences are SNHLY and FYNNEI. After removal of 4 bases from V and 2 bases from J, the junction contained 5 bases not matched to a gene. The CDR3 DNA follows: TGTGCCAGCAGTGTCGGGGGGAGAGCCTACGAGCAGTACTTC. This encodes CASSVGGRAYEQYF.